The rows below give T cell receptor beta chains drawn from one sample of a study of PD-L1 blockade in urothelial cancer. The assay was immunoSEQ multiplex PCR, and TCRdb's table has in-frame clones only and misses some. The sample contains about 50,000 clones, about 90% of which appear only once. The sequencing used PBMCs, collected around atezolizumab (anti-PD-L1) treatment. The receptor set was obtained from a man aged 60 to 75 with urothelial cancer. The conserved cysteine and the conserved F or W are not part of the CDR3 here.

CDR3aa: AWSAERASYEQY
len: 12
v_gene: TRBV30
j_gene: TRBJ2-7

CDR3aa: ASSLAQGAGNTIY
len: 13
v_gene: TRBV11-2
j_gene: TRBJ1-3

CDR3aa: ASSRGGLYEQY
len: 11
v_gene: TRBV5-4
j_gene: TRBJ2-7

CDR3aa: ASSLRQGVETQY
len: 12
v_gene: TRBV27
j_gene: TRBJ2-5

CDR3aa: ASRQGQSYEQY
len: 11
v_gene: TRBV6-5
j_gene: TRBJ2-7

CDR3aa: ASSLVQGQVGGYT
len: 13
v_gene: TRBV7-2
j_gene: TRBJ1-2

CDR3aa: ASSLPGGHNEQF
len: 12
v_gene: TRBV5-1
j_gene: TRBJ2-1

CDR3aa: ASSERRGADTQY
len: 12
v_gene: TRBV10-2
j_gene: TRBJ2-3

CDR3aa: ASSDGRGAFTNEKLF
len: 15
v_gene: TRBV7-6
j_gene: TRBJ1-4

CDR3aa: ASSDGRASGVQETQY
len: 15
v_gene: TRBV2
j_gene: TRBJ2-5

CDR3aa: ASSNPSGTGNYGYT
len: 14
v_gene: TRBV19
j_gene: TRBJ1-2

CDR3aa: ASSFSPRQASNQPQH
len: 15
v_gene: TRBV7-8
j_gene: TRBJ1-5

CDR3aa: ASRFGAGGGRETQY
len: 14
v_gene: TRBV2
j_gene: TRBJ2-5

CDR3aa: ASSEWTSGGDEQY
len: 13
v_gene: TRBV6-1
j_gene: TRBJ2-7

CDR3aa: SVRQGNQPQH
len: 10
v_gene: TRBV29-1
j_gene: TRBJ1-5

CDR3aa: ASSYGGYGYT
len: 10
v_gene: TRBV6-1
j_gene: TRBJ1-2

CDR3aa: ASAPSRQSYEQY
len: 12
v_gene: TRBV7-2
j_gene: TRBJ2-7

CDR3aa: ATSRDRRDQETQY
len: 13
v_gene: TRBV15
j_gene: TRBJ2-5

CDR3aa: ASSSSSGGAETQY
len: 13
v_gene: TRBV7-6
j_gene: TRBJ2-5

CDR3aa: ASSRMRGSRSSYEQY
len: 15
v_gene: TRBV4-1
j_gene: TRBJ2-7

CDR3aa: ASSSGVSGEQF
len: 11
v_gene: TRBV7-8
j_gene: TRBJ2-1

CDR3aa: ASRVMTRSSGNTIY
len: 14
v_gene: TRBV19
j_gene: TRBJ1-3

CDR3aa: ASSGQPYGTGIGEQF
len: 15
v_gene: TRBV6-1
j_gene: TRBJ2-1

CDR3aa: ASSRHTVNTEAF
len: 12
v_gene: TRBV4-3
j_gene: TRBJ1-1

CDR3aa: ASSILAGARY
len: 10
v_gene: TRBV19
j_gene: TRBJ2-3

CDR3aa: ASSPDGTGDTEAF
len: 13
v_gene: TRBV18
j_gene: TRBJ1-1

CDR3aa: ASSINNDQPQH
len: 11
v_gene: TRBV19
j_gene: TRBJ1-5

CDR3aa: ASSPRGTEAF
len: 10
v_gene: TRBV7-8
j_gene: TRBJ1-1

CDR3aa: ASSVAGALLNPVQNTEAF
len: 18
v_gene: TRBV6-1
j_gene: TRBJ1-1

CDR3aa: ASSLGLPSYEQY
len: 12
v_gene: TRBV7-2
j_gene: TRBJ2-7

CDR3aa: AISDPGTVNTEAF
len: 13
v_gene: TRBV10-3
j_gene: TRBJ1-1

CDR3aa: ASSLAWLAGGNNEQF
len: 15
v_gene: TRBV7-8
j_gene: TRBJ2-1

CDR3aa: ASSTHVEGTEAF
len: 12
v_gene: TRBV7-8
j_gene: TRBJ1-1

CDR3aa: ASSSQTGLNEQF
len: 12
v_gene: TRBV5-1
j_gene: TRBJ2-1

CDR3aa: ASSFSTGYTDTQY
len: 13
v_gene: TRBV7-2
j_gene: TRBJ2-3

CDR3aa: ASTVGYRISTDTQY
len: 14
v_gene: TRBV28
j_gene: TRBJ2-3

CDR3aa: ASSRTGPSGNTIY
len: 13
v_gene: TRBV7-9
j_gene: TRBJ1-3

CDR3aa: ASTSASGGTTQQF
len: 13
v_gene: TRBV6-5
j_gene: TRBJ2-1

CDR3aa: ASSPGYTDTQY
len: 11
v_gene: TRBV27
j_gene: TRBJ2-3

CDR3aa: ASSDPEGTDPNYGYT
len: 15
v_gene: TRBV6-4
j_gene: TRBJ1-2

CDR3aa: ASSLDSNEQF
len: 10
v_gene: TRBV11-3
j_gene: TRBJ2-1

CDR3aa: ASGLVGLAGQF
len: 11
v_gene: TRBV12-5
j_gene: TRBJ2-1

CDR3aa: ASSEYRGTGQPQH
len: 13
v_gene: TRBV2
j_gene: TRBJ1-5

CDR3aa: ASSPGQGRSGKPQH
len: 14
v_gene: TRBV5-8
j_gene: TRBJ1-5

CDR3aa: ATSRATVLSYEQY
len: 13
v_gene: TRBV15
j_gene: TRBJ2-7

CDR3aa: ASRLSGGPDTQY
len: 12
v_gene: TRBV7-2
j_gene: TRBJ2-3

CDR3aa: ASSLTGTGSYEQY
len: 13
v_gene: TRBV28
j_gene: TRBJ2-7

CDR3aa: ASSLAGNTGELF
len: 12
v_gene: TRBV6-1
j_gene: TRBJ2-2

CDR3aa: AWSGPWGGTGELF
len: 13
v_gene: TRBV30
j_gene: TRBJ2-2

CDR3aa: ASSLGGAGGEGQPQH
len: 15
v_gene: TRBV5-4
j_gene: TRBJ1-5

CDR3aa: ASSSLAGGTETQY
len: 13
v_gene: TRBV28
j_gene: TRBJ2-5

CDR3aa: AWERGALNTEAF
len: 12
v_gene: TRBV30
j_gene: TRBJ1-1

CDR3aa: ASSFNRQGEAF
len: 11
v_gene: TRBV11-1
j_gene: TRBJ1-1

CDR3aa: ASSEALGGNIQY
len: 12
v_gene: TRBV2
j_gene: TRBJ2-4

CDR3aa: ASSLTRGYEQY
len: 11
v_gene: TRBV7-6
j_gene: TRBJ2-7

CDR3aa: ASSLSSGGAGRNEQF
len: 15
v_gene: TRBV5-1
j_gene: TRBJ2-1